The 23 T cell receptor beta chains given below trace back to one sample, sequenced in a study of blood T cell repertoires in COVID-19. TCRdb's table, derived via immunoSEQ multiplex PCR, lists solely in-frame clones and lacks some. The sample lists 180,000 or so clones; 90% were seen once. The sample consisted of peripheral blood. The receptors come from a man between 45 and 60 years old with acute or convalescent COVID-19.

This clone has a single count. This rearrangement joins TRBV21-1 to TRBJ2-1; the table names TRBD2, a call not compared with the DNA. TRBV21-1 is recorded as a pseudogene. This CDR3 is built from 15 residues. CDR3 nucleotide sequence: TGTGCCAGCAGCATCGCGGGAGCCCCCTGGGATGAGCAGTTCTTC. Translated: CASSIAGAPWDEQFF.

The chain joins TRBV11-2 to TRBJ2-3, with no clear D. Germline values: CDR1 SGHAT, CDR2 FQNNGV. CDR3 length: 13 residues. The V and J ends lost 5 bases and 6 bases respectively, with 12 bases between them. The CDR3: CASSHLVLDTQYF. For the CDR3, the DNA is TGTGCCAGCAGCCACTTAGTACTGGATACGCAGTATTTT. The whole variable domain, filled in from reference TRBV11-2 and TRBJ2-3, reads EAGVAQSPRYKIIEKRQSVAFWCNPISGHATLYWYQQILGQGPKLLIQFQNNGVVDDSQLPKDRFSAERLKGVDSTLKIQPAKLEDSAVYLCASSHLVLDTQYFGPGTRLTVL.

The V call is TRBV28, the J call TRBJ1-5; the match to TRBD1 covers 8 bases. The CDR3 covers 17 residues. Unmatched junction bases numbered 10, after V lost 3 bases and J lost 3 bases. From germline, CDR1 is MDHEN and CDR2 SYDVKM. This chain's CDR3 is CASSFLAPGQDNQPQHF. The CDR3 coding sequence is TGTGCCAGCAGTTTTCTCGCCCCGGGACAGGACAATCAGCCCCAGCATTTT.

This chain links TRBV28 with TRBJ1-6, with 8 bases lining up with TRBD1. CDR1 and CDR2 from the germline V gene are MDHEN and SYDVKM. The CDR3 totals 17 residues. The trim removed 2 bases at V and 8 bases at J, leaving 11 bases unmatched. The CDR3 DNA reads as TGTGCCAGCAGTTTACCCAAGCCGGGACAGGTTTATTCACCCCTCCACTTT. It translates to CASSLPKPGQVYSPLHF.

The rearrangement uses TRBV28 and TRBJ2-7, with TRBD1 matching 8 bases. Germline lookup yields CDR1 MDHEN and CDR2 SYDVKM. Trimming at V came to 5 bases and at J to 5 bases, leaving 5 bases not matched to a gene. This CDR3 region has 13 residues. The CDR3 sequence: CASSRGQGHEQYV. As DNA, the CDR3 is TGTGCCAGCAGTCGAGGACAGGGACACGAGCAGTACGTC.

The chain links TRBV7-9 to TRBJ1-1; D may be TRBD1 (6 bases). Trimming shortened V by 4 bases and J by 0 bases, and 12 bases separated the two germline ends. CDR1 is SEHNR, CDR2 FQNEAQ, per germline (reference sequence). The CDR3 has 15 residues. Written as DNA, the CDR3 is TGTGCCAGCAGCTCCCCGGGACATCTGAACACTGAAGCTTTCTTT. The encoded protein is CASSSPGHLNTEAFF.

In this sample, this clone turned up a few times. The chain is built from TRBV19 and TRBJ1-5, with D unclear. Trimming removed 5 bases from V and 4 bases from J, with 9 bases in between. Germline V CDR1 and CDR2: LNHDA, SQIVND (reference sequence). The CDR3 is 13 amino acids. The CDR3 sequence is CASSSPQNQPQHF. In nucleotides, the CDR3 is TGTGCCAGTAGTTCGCCACAGAATCAGCCCCAGCATTTT.

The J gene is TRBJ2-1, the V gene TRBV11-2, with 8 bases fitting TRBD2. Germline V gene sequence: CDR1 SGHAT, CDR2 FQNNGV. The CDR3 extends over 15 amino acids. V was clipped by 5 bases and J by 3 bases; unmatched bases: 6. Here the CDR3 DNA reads TGTGCCAGCAGCCCCCGGGGGGGCGGCTACAATGAGCAGTTCTTC. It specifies CASSPRGGGYNEQFF.

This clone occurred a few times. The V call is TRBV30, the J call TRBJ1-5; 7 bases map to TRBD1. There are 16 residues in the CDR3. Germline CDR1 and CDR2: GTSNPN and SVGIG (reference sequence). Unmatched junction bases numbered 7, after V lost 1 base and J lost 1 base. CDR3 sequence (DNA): TGTGCCTGGAGTGGTGGAGGGGGCTCAAGCAATCAGCCCCAGCATTTT. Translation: CAWSGGGGSSNQPQHF.

The DNA for the CDR3 is TGTGCCAGCAGTTACAGCCCGGGACAGACCTACGAGCAGTACTTC. It is translated as CASSYSPGQTYEQYF. The chain is built from TRBV27 and TRBJ2-7; 7 nucleotides match TRBD1. CDR3 length: 15 amino acids. The germline CDR1 and CDR2 sequences are MNHEY and SMNVEV (reference sequence). V was pared by 4 bases and J by 2 bases, with 8 bases of the junction left unmatched.

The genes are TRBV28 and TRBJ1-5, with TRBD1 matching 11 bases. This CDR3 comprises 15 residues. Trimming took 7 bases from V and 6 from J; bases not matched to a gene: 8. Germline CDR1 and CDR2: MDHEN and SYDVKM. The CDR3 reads CASKKGDRGVQPQHF. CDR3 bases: TGTGCCAGCAAAAAAGGGGACAGGGGGGTTCAGCCCCAGCATTTT.

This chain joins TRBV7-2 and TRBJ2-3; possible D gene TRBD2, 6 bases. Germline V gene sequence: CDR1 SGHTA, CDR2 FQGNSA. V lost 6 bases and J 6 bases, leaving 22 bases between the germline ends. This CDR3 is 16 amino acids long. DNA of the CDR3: TGTGCCAGCAGAACCCCCGGGGGACCTGGGGCGGATACGCAGTATTTT. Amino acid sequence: CASRTPGGPGADTQYF.

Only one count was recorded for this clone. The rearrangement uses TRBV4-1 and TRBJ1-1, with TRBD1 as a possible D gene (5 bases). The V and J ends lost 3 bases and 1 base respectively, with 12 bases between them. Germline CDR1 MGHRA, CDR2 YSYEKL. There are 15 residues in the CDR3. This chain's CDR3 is CASSHPPGGNTEAFF. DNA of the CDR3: TGCGCCAGCAGCCATCCCCCCGGGGGGAACACTGAAGCTTTCTTT.

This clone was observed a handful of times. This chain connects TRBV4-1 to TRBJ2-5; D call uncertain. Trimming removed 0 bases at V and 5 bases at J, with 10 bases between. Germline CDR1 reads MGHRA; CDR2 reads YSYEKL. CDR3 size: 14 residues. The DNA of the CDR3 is TGCGCCAGCAGCCAAGACTGGGCTGGGGAGACCCAGTACTTC. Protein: CASSQDWAGETQYF.

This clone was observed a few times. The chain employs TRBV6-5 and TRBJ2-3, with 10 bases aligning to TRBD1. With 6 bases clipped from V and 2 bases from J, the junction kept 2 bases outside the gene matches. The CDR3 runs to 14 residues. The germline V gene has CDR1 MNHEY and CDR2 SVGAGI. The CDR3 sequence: CASRTGGYTDTQYF. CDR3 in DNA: TGTGCCAGCAGGACAGGGGGCTACACAGATACGCAGTATTTT.

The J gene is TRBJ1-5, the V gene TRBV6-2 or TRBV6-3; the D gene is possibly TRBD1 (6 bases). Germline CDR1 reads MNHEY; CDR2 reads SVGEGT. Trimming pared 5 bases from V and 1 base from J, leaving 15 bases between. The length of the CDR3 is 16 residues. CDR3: CASSNPGDPSNQPQHF. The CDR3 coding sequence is TGTGCCAGCAGTAACCCAGGGGACCCCAGCAATCAGCCCCAGCATTTT.

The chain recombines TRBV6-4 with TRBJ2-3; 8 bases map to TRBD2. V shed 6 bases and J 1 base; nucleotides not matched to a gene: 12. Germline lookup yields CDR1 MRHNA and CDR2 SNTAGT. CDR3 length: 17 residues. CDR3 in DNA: TGTGCCAGCAGGAGCTCTGCGGGAGGTGGGGGCACAGATACGCAGTATTTT. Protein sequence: CASRSSAGGGGTDTQYF.

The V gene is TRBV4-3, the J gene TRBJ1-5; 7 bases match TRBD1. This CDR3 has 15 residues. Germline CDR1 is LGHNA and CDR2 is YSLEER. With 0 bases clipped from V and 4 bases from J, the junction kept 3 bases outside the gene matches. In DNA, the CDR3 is TGCGCCAGCAGCCAAGATACAGGGGAAAATCAGCCCCAGCATTTT. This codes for CASSQDTGENQPQHF.

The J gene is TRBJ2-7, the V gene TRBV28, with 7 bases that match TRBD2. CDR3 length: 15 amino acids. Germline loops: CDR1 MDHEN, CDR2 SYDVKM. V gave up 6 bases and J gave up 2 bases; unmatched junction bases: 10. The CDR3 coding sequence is TGTGCCAGCAGCCCCTCCATGAGCGGGACCTACGAGCAGTACTTC. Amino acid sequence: CASSPSMSGTYEQYF. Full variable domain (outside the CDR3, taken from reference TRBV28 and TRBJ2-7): DVKVTQSSRYLVKRTGEKVFLECVQDMDHENMFWYRQDPGLGLRLIYFSYDVKMKEKGDIPEGYSVSREKKERFSLILESASTNQTSMYLCASSPSMSGTYEQYFGPGTRLTVT.

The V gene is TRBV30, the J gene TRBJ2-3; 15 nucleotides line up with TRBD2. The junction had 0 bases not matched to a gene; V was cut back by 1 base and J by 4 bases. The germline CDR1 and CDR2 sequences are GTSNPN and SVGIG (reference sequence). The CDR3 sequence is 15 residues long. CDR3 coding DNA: TGTGCCTGGAGTGGGACTAGCGGGGGGGCAGATACGCAGTATTTT. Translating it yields CAWSGTSGGADTQYF.

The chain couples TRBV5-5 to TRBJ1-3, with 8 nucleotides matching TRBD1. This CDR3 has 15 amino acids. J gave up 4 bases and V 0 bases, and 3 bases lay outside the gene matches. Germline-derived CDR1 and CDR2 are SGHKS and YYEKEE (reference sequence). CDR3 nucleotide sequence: TGTGCCAGCAGCTTGGACAGGGGGATAGGAAACACCATATATTTT. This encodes CASSLDRGIGNTIYF. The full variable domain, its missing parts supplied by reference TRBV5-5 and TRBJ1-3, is DAGVTQSPTHLIKTRGQQVTLRCSPISGHKSVSWYQQVLGQGPQFIFQYYEKEERGRGNFPDRFSARQFPNYSSELNVNALLLGDSALYLCASSLDRGIGNTIYFGEGSWLTVV.

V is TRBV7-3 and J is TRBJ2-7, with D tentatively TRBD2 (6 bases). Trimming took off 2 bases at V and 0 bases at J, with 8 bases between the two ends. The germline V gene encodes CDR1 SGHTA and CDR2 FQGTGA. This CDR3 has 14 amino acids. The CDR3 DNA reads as TGTGCCAGCAGCTTAGGCGGGAACTCCTACGAGCAGTACTTC. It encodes CASSLGGNSYEQYF.

Written as DNA, the CDR3 is TGCGCCAGCAGCTTGGTTACTAGCGGGACCGGGGAGCTGTTTTTT. Amino acids: CASSLVTSGTGELFF. The rearrangement uses TRBV5-1 and TRBJ2-2; 9 positions match TRBD2. Germline V gene lookup returns CDR1 SGHRS and CDR2 YFSETQ. The CDR3 has 15 residues. The trim removed 0 bases at V and 5 bases at J, leaving 2 bases unmatched.